The 26 T cell receptor beta chains below all came from one sample that was sequenced in a study of technical replicates of blood from a few donors. Assay: immunoSEQ multiplex PCR; the TCRdb copy retains only in-frame clones and omits some. The data show under 75,000 clones, with roughly 94% seen just once and 0.3% to 0.45% held by the top ten. Sequenced input: T cells isolated from PBMCs. All receptors derive from a human donor in good health.

This chain joins TRBV28 and TRBJ1-5, with D possibly being TRBD1 (6 bases). The CDR3 length is 16 residues. V was trimmed by 1 base and J by 3 bases, leaving 13 bases between them. The germline V gene has CDR1 MDHEN and CDR2 SYDVKM. The CDR3 region has the DNA TGTGCCAGCAGTTTATATGGGGGCAGAAACAATCAGCCCCAGCATTTT. This sequence encodes CASSLYGGRNNQPQHF. Combining the CDR3 with reference TRBV28 and TRBJ1-5 gives the whole variable domain DVKVTQSSRYLVKRTGEKVFLECVQDMDHENMFWYRQDPGLGLRLIYFSYDVKMKEKGDIPEGYSVSREKKERFSLILESASTNQTSMYLCASSLYGGRNNQPQHFGDGTRLSIL.

In DNA form, the CDR3 reads TGTGCCAGCAGCGCGACTAGCGGGAGAGGGACAGATACGCAGTATTTT. Protein sequence: CASSATSGRGTDTQYF. The gene calls are TRBV9 and TRBJ2-3; TRBD2 aligns across 12 bases. This CDR3 region has 16 residues. Germline CDR1 is SGDLS and CDR2 is YYNGEE. V dropped 3 bases and J dropped 3; count of bases not matched to a gene: 5.

This chain links TRBV2 with TRBJ2-1; 8 bases line up with TRBD2. Germline assignment: CDR1 SNHLY and CDR2 FYNNEI. This CDR3 region has 18 residues. The J segment lost 0 bases and the V segment lost 2 bases, leaving 9 bases of the junction unmatched. CDR3 in DNA: TGTGCCAGCAGTGAAAGACGTGCAGCGGGAGCCTCCTACAATGAGCAGTTCTTC. Its protein is CASSERRAAGASYNEQFF.

V gene TRBV4-2 combines with J gene TRBJ2-7, with D perhaps matching TRBD1 (5 bases). V lost 0 bases, J lost 10 bases, and 10 bases lay in between. Germline V gene data show CDR1 as LGHNA and CDR2 as YNFKEQ. This CDR3 has 12 amino acids. As DNA, the CDR3 is TGTGCCAGCAGCCAAGAGTTAGGGGAACAGTACTTC. Encoded protein: CASSQELGEQYF.

The rearrangement links TRBV19 to TRBJ2-1, with D hard to call. This CDR3 spans 16 amino acids. V lost 5 bases to trimming and J lost 5 bases, with 19 bases between them. Germline-derived CDR1 and CDR2 are LNHDA and SQIVND (reference sequence). CDR3 sequence reads: CASSPRALLGHNEQFF. The CDR3 coding sequence is TGTGCCAGTAGTCCCCGAGCGCTTTTAGGCCACAATGAGCAGTTCTTC.

J is TRBJ1-1 and V is TRBV27, with unresolved D. V lost 7 bases to trimming and J lost 5 bases, with 17 bases between them. Germline values: CDR1 MNHEY, CDR2 SMNVEV (reference sequence). The CDR3 totals 14 residues. CDR3 protein: CASTRSPSVTEAFF. In DNA, the CDR3 is TGTGCCAGCACCCGGAGCCCCTCGGTGACTGAAGCTTTCTTT.

The rearrangement links TRBV9 to TRBJ1-5; 10 bases agree with TRBD1. Germline V gene lookup returns CDR1 SGDLS and CDR2 YYNGEE. Trimming removed 4 bases from V and 5 bases from J; junction bases left unmatched: 6. The CDR3 consists of 15 residues. CDR3 in DNA: TGTGCCAGCAGCCCGACAGGGGGCGGGGATCAGCCCCAGCATTTT. Its protein product is CASSPTGGGDQPQHF.

This clone has just one count. The CDR3 DNA reads TGTGCCAGTAGTTTCCCTTCGAACACTGAAGCTTTCTTT. Its translation: CASSFPSNTEAFF. The rearrangement links TRBV19 to TRBJ1-1; D remains ambiguous. V lost 5 bases to trimming and J lost 1 base, with 8 bases between them. The V gene's germline CDR1 is LNHDA and CDR2 SQIVND (reference sequence). This CDR3 region has 13 residues. Drawing the rest from reference TRBV19 and TRBJ1-1, the complete variable domain is DGGITQSPKYLFRKEGQNVTLSCEQNLNHDAMYWYRQDPGQGLRLIYYSQIVNDFQKGDIAEGYSVSREKKESFPLTVTSAQKNPTAFYLCASSFPSNTEAFFGQGTRLTVV.

The J gene is TRBJ2-5, the V gene TRBV19; 7 bases map to TRBD2. This CDR3 contains 14 residues. The trim removed 4 bases at V and 0 bases at J, leaving 2 bases unmatched. The germline V gene has CDR1 LNHDA and CDR2 SQIVND (reference sequence). CDR3 sequence: CASSKGGNQETQYF. The CDR3 region has the DNA TGTGCCAGTAGTAAGGGAGGGAACCAAGAGACCCAGTACTTC.

The V and J genes are TRBV25-1 and TRBJ1-4; no firm D call. Germline values: CDR1 MGHDK, CDR2 SYGVNS. The CDR3 contains 13 residues. Trimming cost V 4 bases and J 4 bases, with 7 bases left between them. Written as DNA, the CDR3 is TGTGCCAGCAGTGTCAGGTATAATGAAAAACTGTTTTTT. Translation gives CASSVRYNEKLFF.

J is TRBJ2-1 and V is TRBV7-3; D possibly corresponds to TRBD2 (5 bases). Germline CDR1 and CDR2: SGHTA and FQGTGA. V was shortened by 5 bases and J by 1 base, with 12 bases between the two germline ends. This CDR3 spans 15 amino acids. CDR3 region: CASSRNGGSYNEQFF. For the CDR3, the DNA is TGTGCCAGCAGCCGTAACGGAGGTTCCTACAATGAGCAGTTCTTC.

The V call is TRBV4-3, the J call TRBJ1-1, with 12 bases matching TRBD1. V dropped 3 bases and J dropped 8; count of bases not matched to a gene: 13. CDR1 and CDR2 from the germline V gene are LGHNA and YSLEER. This CDR3 contains 17 residues. The CDR3 nucleotides are TGCGCCAGCAGCCAGTTTCTTGGGGACAGGGGGCCATACGAAGCTTTCTTT. Translating it yields CASSQFLGDRGPYEAFF.

The V and J genes are TRBV19 and TRBJ1-5; 7 bases fit TRBD1. Germline V gene lookup returns CDR1 LNHDA and CDR2 SQIVND (reference sequence). The CDR3 extends over 13 amino acids. Germline trimming cut 7 bases from V and 7 bases from J; bases unmatched to any gene: 7. In nucleotides, the CDR3 is TGTGCCAGTACAACAGGGGCGGGCCAGCCCCAGCATTTT. Translation gives CASTTGAGQPQHF. The full variable domain, in which reference TRBV19 and TRBJ1-5 provide the parts outside the CDR3, is DGGITQSPKYLFRKEGQNVTLSCEQNLNHDAMYWYRQDPGQGLRLIYYSQIVNDFQKGDIAEGYSVSREKKESFPLTVTSAQKNPTAFYLCASTTGAGQPQHFGDGTRLSIL.

The rearrangement joins TRBV6-1 to TRBJ1-5; no firm D call. Germline CDR1 and CDR2: MNHNS and SASEGT. This CDR3 contains 13 residues. V was clipped by 5 bases and J by 3 bases, with 8 bases between them. The CDR3 sequence is CASSPTDNQPQHF. CDR3 bases: TGTGCCAGCAGTCCGACTGACAATCAGCCCCAGCATTTT.

The chain links TRBV10-3 to TRBJ2-1, with D tentatively TRBD2 (6 bases). This CDR3 is 13 amino acids long. Germline V gene lookup returns CDR1 ENHRY and CDR2 SYGVKD. V was pared by 4 bases and J by 4 bases, with 8 bases between. DNA for the CDR3: TGTGCCATCAGTGGCGGGAATTACAATGAGCAGTTCTTC. Amino acids: CAISGGNYNEQFF.

The CDR3 DNA follows: TGTGCCAGCAAAGCCTATTCAGAGACCCAGTACTTC. Translation gives CASKAYSETQYF. The gene calls are TRBV6-4 and TRBJ2-5, with no clear D. V lost 7 bases to trimming and J lost 4 bases, with 10 bases between them. This CDR3 is built from 12 residues. Germline loops: CDR1 MRHNA, CDR2 SNTAGT.

The gene calls are TRBV25-1 and TRBJ1-3, with no clear D. V was trimmed by 1 base and J by 0 bases, leaving 10 bases between them. The CDR3 sequence is 16 residues long. The germline CDR1 and CDR2 sequences are MGHDK and SYGVNS. CDR3 sequence reads: CASSELGSYSGNTIYF. The CDR3 DNA follows: TGTGCCAGCAGTGAATTGGGCAGCTACTCTGGAAACACCATATATTTT.

This chain connects TRBV2 to TRBJ2-6; 9 nucleotides match TRBD1. Trimming cost V 11 bases and J 1 base; bases outside gene matches: 3. The CDR3 covers 14 residues. Germline loops: CDR1 SNHLY, CDR2 FYNNEI. CDR3 in amino acids: CALQGASGANVLTF. CDR3 nucleotides: TGTGCCTTACAGGGGGCGTCTGGGGCCAACGTCCTGACTTTC.

The chain carries TRBV29-1 and TRBJ2-1, with TRBD1 matching over 7 bases. The CDR3 contains 15 residues. Germline V gene lookup returns CDR1 SQVTM and CDR2 ANQGSEA. The trim removed 6 bases at V and 3 bases at J, leaving 11 bases unmatched. CDR3 residues: CSVPGAGGFYNEQFF. The CDR3 DNA is TGCAGCGTCCCCGGGGCAGGGGGATTCTACAATGAGCAGTTCTTC.

V gene TRBV2 combines with J gene TRBJ2-3; weak D call: TRBD2 (6 bases). Germline-derived CDR1 and CDR2 are SNHLY and FYNNEI. The CDR3 covers 16 residues. V was shortened by 9 bases and J by 2 bases, with 21 bases between the two germline ends. The CDR3 coding sequence is TGTGCCAGAGAGAAGGGGACGGGAGCCACCACAGATACGCAGTATTTT. Translation gives CAREKGTGATTDTQYF.

The chain links TRBV28 to TRBJ2-2; no reliable D call. Looked up from germline, CDR1 is MDHEN and CDR2 is SYDVKM. V lost 3 bases and J lost 1, with 9 bases in between. This CDR3 has 15 residues. CDR3 protein: CASSFRHQNTGELFF. Here the CDR3 DNA reads TGTGCCAGCAGTTTTAGACACCAGAACACCGGGGAGCTGTTTTTT.

The chain joins TRBV6-1 to TRBJ2-3; TRBD2 is a possible D gene (5 bases). CDR1 is MNHNS and CDR2 is SASEGT in the germline V gene. There are 13 residues in the CDR3. V lost 3 bases, J lost 5 bases, and 9 bases lay in between. CDR3 nucleotide sequence: TGTGCCAGCAGTGACCGGACTCAAGATACGCAGTATTTT. Translated: CASSDRTQDTQYF.

The chain combines TRBV7-2 with TRBJ2-3; 7 nucleotides agree with TRBD2. Germline CDR1 SGHTA, CDR2 FQGNSA. The CDR3 extends over 19 amino acids. Trimming cost V 2 bases and J 2 bases; bases outside gene matches: 16. CDR3 sequence: CASSLITVGGGLITDTQYF. The CDR3 nucleotides read TGTGCCAGCAGCTTAATCACTGTTGGGGGAGGGCTAATCACAGATACGCAGTATTTT.

The chain links TRBV30 to TRBJ1-2; D may be TRBD1 (6 bases). The ends were cut back, 0 bases at V and 6 bases at J, with 17 bases in the middle. The V gene's germline CDR1 is GTSNPN and CDR2 SVGIG (reference sequence). The CDR3 has 15 residues. The CDR3 sequence is CAWSVVFRNRDGYTF. In nucleotides, the CDR3 is TGTGCCTGGAGTGTAGTTTTTAGGAACAGGGATGGCTACACCTTC.

The rearrangement joins TRBV4-1 to TRBJ2-1; D is ambiguous. Germline V gives CDR1 MGHRA, CDR2 YSYEKL. V was pared by 1 base and J by 1 base, with 5 bases between. This CDR3 has 14 residues. CDR3 bases: TGCGCCAGCAGCCAAGGGCTTTCCTACAATGAGCAGTTCTTC. Translated, it gives CASSQGLSYNEQFF.

In its sample, this clone was seen once. The chain employs TRBV19 and TRBJ2-2; D not resolved. This CDR3 comprises 13 residues. CDR1 LNHDA and CDR2 SQIVND come from the germline V gene (reference sequence). Between the trimmed V and J ends, which lost 4 bases and 3 bases, there was a span of 6 bases. The chain's CDR3 is CASSKTYTGELFF. The DNA of the CDR3 is TGTGCCAGTAGTAAGACTTACACCGGGGAGCTGTTTTTT.